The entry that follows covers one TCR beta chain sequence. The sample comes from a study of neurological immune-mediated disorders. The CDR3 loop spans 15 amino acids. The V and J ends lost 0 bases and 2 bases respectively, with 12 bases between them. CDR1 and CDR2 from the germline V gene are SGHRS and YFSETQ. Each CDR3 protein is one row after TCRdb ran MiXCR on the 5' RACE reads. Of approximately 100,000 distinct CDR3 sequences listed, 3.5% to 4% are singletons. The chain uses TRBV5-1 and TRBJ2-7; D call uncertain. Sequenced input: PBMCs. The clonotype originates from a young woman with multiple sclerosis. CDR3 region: CASSLDTSVAYEQYF. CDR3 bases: TGCGCCAGCAGCTTGGATACATCCGTGGCCTACGAGCAGTACTTC.